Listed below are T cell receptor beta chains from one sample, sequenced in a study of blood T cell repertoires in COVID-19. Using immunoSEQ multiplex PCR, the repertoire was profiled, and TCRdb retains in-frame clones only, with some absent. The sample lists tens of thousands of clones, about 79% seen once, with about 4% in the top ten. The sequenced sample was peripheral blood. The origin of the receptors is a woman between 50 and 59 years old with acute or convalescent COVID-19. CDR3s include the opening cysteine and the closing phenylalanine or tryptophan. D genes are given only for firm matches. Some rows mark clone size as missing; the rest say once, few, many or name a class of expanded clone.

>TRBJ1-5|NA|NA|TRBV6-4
CASKYVGGVYSNQPQHF
TGTGCCAGCAAGTACGTAGGGGGAGTTTATAGCAATCAGCCCCAGCATTTT
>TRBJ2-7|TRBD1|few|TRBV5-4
CASSLAGGHEQYF
TGTGCCAGCAGCTTGGCAGGGGGCCACGAGCAGTACTTC
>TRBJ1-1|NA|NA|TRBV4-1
CASSQDLYTEAFF
TGCGCCAGCAGCCAAGACCTCTACACTGAAGCTTTCTTT
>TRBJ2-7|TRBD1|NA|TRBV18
CASSRDRVIYEQYF
TGTGCCAGCTCAAGGGACAGGGTTATCTACGAGCAGTACTTC
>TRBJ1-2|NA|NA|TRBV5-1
CASSSGFQTANYGYTF
TGCGCCAGCAGCTCCGGCTTCCAGACAGCTAACTATGGCTACACCTTC
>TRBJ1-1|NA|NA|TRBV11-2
CASSLYLVGAMNTEAFF
TGTGCCAGCAGCTTGTACCTTGTAGGGGCGATGAACACTGAAGCTTTCTTT
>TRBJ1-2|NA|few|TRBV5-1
CASRDSLANYGYTF
TGCGCCAGCAGGGACAGCCTAGCTAACTATGGCTACACCTTC
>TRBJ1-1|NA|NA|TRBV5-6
CASSLGWETEAFF
TGTGCCAGCAGCTTGGGATGGGAGACTGAAGCTTTCTTT
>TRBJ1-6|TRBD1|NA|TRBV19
CASSDRVGNSPLHF
TGTGCCAGTAGCGACAGGGTGGGGAATTCACCCCTCCACTTT
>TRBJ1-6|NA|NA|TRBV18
CASSPNPGHQSPLHF
TGTGCCAGCTCACCAAACCCGGGACACCAATCACCCCTCCACTTT
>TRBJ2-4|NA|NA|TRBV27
CASREGGIQYF
TGTGCCAGCAGGGAAGGCGGGATTCAGTACTTC
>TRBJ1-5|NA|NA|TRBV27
CATGQAPYSNQPQHF
TGTGCCACTGGGCAGGCACCTTATAGCAATCAGCCCCAGCATTTT
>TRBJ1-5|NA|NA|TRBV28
CASTPPGRAINQPQHF
TGTGCCAGCACTCCTCCGGGGAGGGCGATCAATCAGCCCCAGCATTTT
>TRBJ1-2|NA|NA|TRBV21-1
CASSKPAGADGYTF
TGTGCCAGCAGCAAGCCTGCGGGGGCTGATGGCTACACCTTC
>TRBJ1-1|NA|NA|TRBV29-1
CSVVGVEAFF
TGCAGCGTTGTCGGGGTTGAAGCTTTCTTT
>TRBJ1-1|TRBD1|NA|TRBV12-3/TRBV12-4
CASSLNRGTEAFF
TGTGCCAGCAGTTTGAACAGGGGCACTGAAGCTTTCTTT
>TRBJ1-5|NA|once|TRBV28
CASTWRGNQPQHF
TGTGCCAGCACCTGGCGGGGGAATCAGCCCCAGCATTTT
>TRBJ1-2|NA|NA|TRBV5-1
CASSSFDSQNYGYTF
TGCGCCAGCAGCTCTTTTGACAGTCAAAACTATGGCTACACCTTC
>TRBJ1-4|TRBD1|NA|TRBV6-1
CASSEGQINEKLFF
TGTGCCAGCAGTGAGGGACAGATTAATGAAAAACTGTTTTTT
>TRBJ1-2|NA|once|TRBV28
CASSFGGVGGRGYTF
TGTGCCAGCTCCTTTGGGGGGGTTGGGGGCCGTGGCTACACCTTC
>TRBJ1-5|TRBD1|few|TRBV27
CASSFGQGGNQPQHF
TGTGCCAGCAGTTTCGGACAGGGGGGCAATCAGCCCCAGCATTTT
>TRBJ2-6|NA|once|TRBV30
CAWSPGAGANVLTF
TGTGCCTGGAGTCCAGGGGCTGGGGCCAACGTCCTGACTTTC
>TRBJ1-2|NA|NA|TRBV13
CASSPAGSRVYGYTF
TGTGCCAGCAGCCCCGCCGGGTCCAGGGTCTATGGCTACACCTTC
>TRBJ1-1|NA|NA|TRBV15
CATSTRFGAAEAFF
TGTGCCACCAGCACTCGATTTGGAGCGGCTGAAGCTTTCTTT
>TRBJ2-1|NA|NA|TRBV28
CASSPLDNYNEQFF
TGTGCCAGCAGCCCCTTGGACAACTACAATGAGCAGTTCTTC
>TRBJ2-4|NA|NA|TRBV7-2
CASSLDAVRYF
TGTGCCAGCAGCTTAGATGCAGTCCGTTACTTC
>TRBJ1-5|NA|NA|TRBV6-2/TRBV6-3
CASSYKGGGRSNQPQHF
TGTGCCAGCAGTTACAAGGGCGGGGGTAGGAGCAATCAGCCCCAGCATTTT
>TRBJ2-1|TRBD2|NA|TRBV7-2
CASSSNGGVSYNEQFF
TGTGCCAGCAGCTCCAACGGGGGGGTCTCCTACAATGAGCAGTTCTTC
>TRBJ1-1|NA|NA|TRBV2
CASSGANTEAFF
TGTGCCAGCAGTGGGGCAAACACTGAAGCTTTCTTT
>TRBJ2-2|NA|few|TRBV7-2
CASSLNGGIRTGELFF
TGTGCCAGCAGCTTAAACGGAGGGATAAGGACCGGGGAGCTGTTTTTT
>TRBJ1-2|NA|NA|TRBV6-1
CASSVEIASLLPRGYTF
TGTGCCAGCAGTGTTGAAATAGCCTCACTGCTACCTCGCGGCTACACCTTC
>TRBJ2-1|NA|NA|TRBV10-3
CAISYDSSYNEQFF
TGTGCCATCAGCTACGACAGCTCCTACAATGAGCAGTTCTTC
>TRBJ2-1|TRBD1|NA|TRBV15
CATSRDTGMYTGGSRDEQFF
TGTGCCACCAGCAGAGACACGGGGATGTATACAGGGGGCAGTCGCGATGAGCAGTTCTTC
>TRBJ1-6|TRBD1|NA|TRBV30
CAWHTGQGRTPLHF
TGTGCCTGGCACACGGGACAGGGAAGAACACCCCTCCACTTT
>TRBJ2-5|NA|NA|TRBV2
CASRGGLARETQYF
TGTGCCAGCAGGGGTGGTCTAGCGCGAGAGACCCAGTACTTC
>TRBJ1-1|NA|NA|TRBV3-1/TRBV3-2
CASSGRMFVNTEAFF
TGTGCCAGCAGCGGCCGTATGTTCGTGAACACTGAAGCTTTCTTT
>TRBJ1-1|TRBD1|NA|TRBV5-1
CASSSGQGVNTEAFF
TGCGCCAGCAGCTCCGGACAGGGGGTGAACACTGAAGCTTTCTTT
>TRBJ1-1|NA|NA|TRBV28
CASTTGRLNTEAFF
TGTGCCAGCACTACGGGGAGGCTGAACACTGAAGCTTTCTTT
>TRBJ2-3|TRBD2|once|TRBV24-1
CATSDFSRGAISTDTQYF
TGTGCCACCAGTGATTTCTCGCGGGGGGCTATTAGCACAGATACGCAGTATTTT
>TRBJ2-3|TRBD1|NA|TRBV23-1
CASSRRVTRDRGTDTQYF
TGCGCCAGCAGTCGACGGGTTACTCGGGACAGGGGAACAGATACGCAGTATTTT
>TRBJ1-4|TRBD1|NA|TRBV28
CASSRTIGTGNEKLFF
TGTGCCAGCAGCCGAACGATAGGGACAGGGAATGAAAAACTGTTTTTT
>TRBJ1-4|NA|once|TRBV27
CASSSGAGLNEKLFF
TGTGCCAGCAGTTCGGGAGCGGGGCTTAATGAAAAACTGTTTTTT
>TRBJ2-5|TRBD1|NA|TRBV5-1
CASSLGQGRNRQETQYF
TGCGCCAGCAGCCTTGGACAGGGGAGGAATAGGCAAGAGACCCAGTACTTC
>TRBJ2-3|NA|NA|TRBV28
CASSPDGRRADTQYF
TGTGCCAGCAGTCCCGACGGCCGGAGGGCAGATACGCAGTATTTT
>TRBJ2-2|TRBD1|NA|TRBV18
CASPKGDRGVTGELFF
TGTGCCAGCCCCAAGGGCGACAGGGGAGTCACCGGGGAGCTGTTTTTT
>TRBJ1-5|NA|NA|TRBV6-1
CASSDIGNQPQHF
TGTGCCAGCAGTGACATTGGCAATCAGCCCCAGCATTTT
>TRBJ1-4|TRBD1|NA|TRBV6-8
CASSSDRGAANEKLFF
TGTGCCAGCAGTTCCGACAGGGGGGCGGCTAATGAAAAACTGTTTTTT
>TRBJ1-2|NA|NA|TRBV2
CASSEEMGQGGIGYTF
TGTGCCAGCAGTGAAGAGATGGGGCAGGGAGGTATTGGCTACACCTTC
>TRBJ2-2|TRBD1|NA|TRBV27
CASTGQPNTGELFF
TGTGCCAGTACGGGACAGCCGAACACCGGGGAGCTGTTTTTT